The clone carrying this T cell receptor (beta chain) was detected ten times or more. Its antigen is not known. The data were taken from a study of T cells in Graves' hyperthyroidism and ophthalmopathy. With 5 bases removed from V and 5 bases from J, the gap between germline ends came to 13 bases. Looked up from germline, CDR1 is SEHNR and CDR2 is FQNEAQ (reference sequence). This CDR3 is built from 15 residues. Researchers amplified the TCR beta CDR3 regions from RNA transcripts. In the first-round RT-PCR of the TCR CDR3, the HTBI primer set was used. TCRdb reprocessed the multiplex PCR reads with MiXCR, giving one entry per CDR3 protein. The sample holds about 200,000 distinct CDR3 sequences; about a sixth are singletons and the top ten take more than 50%. Study-wide results and limits: A model using 13 V-J features told ophthalmopathy apart from stable hyperthyroidism.

Sequencing input: blood. The clonotype was recovered from a woman in her fifties or sixties with Graves' hyperthyroidism. The rearrangement links TRBV7-9 to TRBJ1-6; possible D gene TRBD1, 5 bases. As DNA, the CDR3 is TGTGCCAGCAGCCACAGGATCAGTAATAATTCACCCCTCCACTTT. Its protein is CASSHRISNNSPLHF.